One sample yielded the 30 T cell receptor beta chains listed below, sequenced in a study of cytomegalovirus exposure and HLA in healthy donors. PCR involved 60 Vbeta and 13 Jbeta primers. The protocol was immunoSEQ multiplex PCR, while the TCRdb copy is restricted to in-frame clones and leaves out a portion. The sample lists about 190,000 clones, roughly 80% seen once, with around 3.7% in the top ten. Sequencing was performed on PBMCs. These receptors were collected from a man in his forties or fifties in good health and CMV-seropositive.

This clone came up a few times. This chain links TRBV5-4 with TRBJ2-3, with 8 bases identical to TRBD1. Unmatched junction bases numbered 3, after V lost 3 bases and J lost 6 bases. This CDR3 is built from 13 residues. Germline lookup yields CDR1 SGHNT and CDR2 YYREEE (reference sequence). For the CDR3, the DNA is TGTGCCAGCAGCTCCCAGGGGGCCGATACGCAGTATTTT. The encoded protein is CASSSQGADTQYF.

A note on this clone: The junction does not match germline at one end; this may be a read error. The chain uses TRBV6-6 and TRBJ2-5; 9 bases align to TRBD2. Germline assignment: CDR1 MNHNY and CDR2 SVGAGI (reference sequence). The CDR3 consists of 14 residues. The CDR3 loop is CASSPAGGRRIPDF. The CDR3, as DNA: TGTGCCAGCAGTCCAGCGGGGGGTCGACGTATTCCGGACTTC.

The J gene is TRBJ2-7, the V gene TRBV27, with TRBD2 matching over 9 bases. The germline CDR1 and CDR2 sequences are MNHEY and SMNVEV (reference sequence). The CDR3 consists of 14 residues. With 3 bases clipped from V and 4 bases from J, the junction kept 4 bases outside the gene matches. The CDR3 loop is CASSLRLAVYEQYF. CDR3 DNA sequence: TGTGCCAGCAGTTTGCGACTAGCGGTGTACGAGCAGTACTTC.

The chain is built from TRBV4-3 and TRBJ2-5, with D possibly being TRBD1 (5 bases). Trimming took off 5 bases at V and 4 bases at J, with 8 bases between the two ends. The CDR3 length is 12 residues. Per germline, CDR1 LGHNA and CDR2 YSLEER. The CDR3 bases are TGCGCCAGCAGCTCAAGGGGAGAGACCCAGTACTTC. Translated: CASSSRGETQYF.

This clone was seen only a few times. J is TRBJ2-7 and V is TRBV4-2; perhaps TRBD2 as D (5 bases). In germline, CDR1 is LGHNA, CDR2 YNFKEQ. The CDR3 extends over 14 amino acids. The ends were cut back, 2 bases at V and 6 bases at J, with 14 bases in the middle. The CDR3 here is CASSQFQPGSEQYF. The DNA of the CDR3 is TGTGCCAGCAGCCAATTTCAACCGGGATCCGAGCAGTACTTC.

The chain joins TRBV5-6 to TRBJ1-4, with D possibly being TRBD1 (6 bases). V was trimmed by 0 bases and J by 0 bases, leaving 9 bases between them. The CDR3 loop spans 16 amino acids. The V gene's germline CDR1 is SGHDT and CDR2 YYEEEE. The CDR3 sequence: CASSLAGGTTNEKLFF. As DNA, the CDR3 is TGTGCCAGCAGCTTGGCGGGGGGCACAACTAATGAAAAACTGTTTTTT.

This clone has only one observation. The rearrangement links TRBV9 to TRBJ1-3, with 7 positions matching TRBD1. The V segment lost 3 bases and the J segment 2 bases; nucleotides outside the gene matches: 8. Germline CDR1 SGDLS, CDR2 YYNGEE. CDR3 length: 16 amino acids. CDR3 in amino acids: CASSGPGTGAGNTIYF. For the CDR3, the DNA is TGTGCCAGCAGCGGCCCCGGAACAGGGGCTGGAAACACCATATATTTT.

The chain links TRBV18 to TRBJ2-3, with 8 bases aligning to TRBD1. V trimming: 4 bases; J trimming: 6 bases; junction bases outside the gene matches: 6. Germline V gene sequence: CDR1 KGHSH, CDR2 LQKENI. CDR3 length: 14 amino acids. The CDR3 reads CASSRQGAGDTQYF. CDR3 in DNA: TGTGCCAGCTCACGGCAGGGGGCTGGGGATACGCAGTATTTT.

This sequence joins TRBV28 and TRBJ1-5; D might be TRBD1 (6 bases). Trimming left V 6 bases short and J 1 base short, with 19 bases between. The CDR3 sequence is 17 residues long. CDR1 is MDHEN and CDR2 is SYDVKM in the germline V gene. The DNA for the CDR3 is TGTGCCAGCAGGAGAGGGGGGGGCCGGGGAAGCAATCAGCCCCAGCATTTT. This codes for CASRRGGGRGSNQPQHF.

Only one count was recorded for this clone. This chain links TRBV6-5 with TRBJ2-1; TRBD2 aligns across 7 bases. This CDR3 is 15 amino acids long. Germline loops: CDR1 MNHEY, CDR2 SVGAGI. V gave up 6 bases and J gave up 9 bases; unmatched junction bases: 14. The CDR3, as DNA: TGTGCCAGCAGCCCCACAACCTGGGGGGAGGGTGAGCAGTTCTTC. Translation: CASSPTTWGEGEQFF.

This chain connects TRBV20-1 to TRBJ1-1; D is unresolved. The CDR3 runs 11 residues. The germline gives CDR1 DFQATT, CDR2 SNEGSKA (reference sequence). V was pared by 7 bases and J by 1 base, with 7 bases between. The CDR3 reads CSGQWNTEAFF. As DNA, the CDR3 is TGCAGTGGCCAGTGGAACACTGAAGCTTTCTTT.

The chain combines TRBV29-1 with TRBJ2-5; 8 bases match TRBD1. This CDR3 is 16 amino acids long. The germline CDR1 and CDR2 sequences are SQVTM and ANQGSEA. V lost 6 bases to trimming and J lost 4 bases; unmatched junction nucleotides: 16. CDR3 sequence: CSVGRGQGYLRETQYF. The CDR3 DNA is TGCAGCGTGGGCCGCGGACAGGGATATTTGAGAGAGACCCAGTACTTC.

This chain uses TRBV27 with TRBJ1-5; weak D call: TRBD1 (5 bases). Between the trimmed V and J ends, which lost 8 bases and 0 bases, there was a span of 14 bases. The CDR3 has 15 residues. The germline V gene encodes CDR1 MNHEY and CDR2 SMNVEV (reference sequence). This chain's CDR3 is CASGGSGPSNQPQHF. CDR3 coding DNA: TGTGCCAGCGGGGGGTCGGGGCCTAGCAATCAGCCCCAGCATTTT.

The CDR3: CASSEQRQGGNTIYF. CDR3 in DNA: TGTGCCAGCAGTGAACAGCGGCAGGGAGGGAACACCATATATTTT. The rearrangement uses TRBV2 and TRBJ1-3; tentative D call: TRBD1 (5 bases). The V gene lost 2 bases and the J gene lost 7 bases, with 15 bases spanning the gap. From germline, CDR1 is SNHLY and CDR2 FYNNEI. This CDR3 is 15 amino acids long.

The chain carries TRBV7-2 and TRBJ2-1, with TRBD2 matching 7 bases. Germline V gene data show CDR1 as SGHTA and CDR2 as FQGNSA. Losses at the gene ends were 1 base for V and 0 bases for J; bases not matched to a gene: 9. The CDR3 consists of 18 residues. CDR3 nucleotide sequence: TGTGCCAGCAGCTTAGAGGGGTGGGGGGGTCCCTCCTACAATGAGCAGTTCTTC. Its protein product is CASSLEGWGGPSYNEQFF.

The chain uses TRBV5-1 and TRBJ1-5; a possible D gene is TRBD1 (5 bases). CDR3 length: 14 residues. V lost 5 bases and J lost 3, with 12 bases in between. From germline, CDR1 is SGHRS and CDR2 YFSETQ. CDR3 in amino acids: CASSPDSTNQPQHF. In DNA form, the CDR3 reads TGCGCCAGCAGTCCCGACAGTACCAATCAGCCCCAGCATTTT.

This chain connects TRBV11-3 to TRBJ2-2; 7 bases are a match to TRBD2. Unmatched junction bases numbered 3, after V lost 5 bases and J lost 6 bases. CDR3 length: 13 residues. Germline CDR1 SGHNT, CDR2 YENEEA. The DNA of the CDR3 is TGTGCCAGCAGCGCAGCGGGACCCGGGGAGCTGTTTTTT. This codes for CASSAAGPGELFF.

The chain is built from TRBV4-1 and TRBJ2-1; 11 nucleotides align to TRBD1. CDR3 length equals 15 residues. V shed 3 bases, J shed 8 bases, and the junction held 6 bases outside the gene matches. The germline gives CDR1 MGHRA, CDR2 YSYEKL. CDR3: CASSQGTGGFDEQFF. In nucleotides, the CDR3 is TGCGCCAGCAGCCAGGGGACAGGGGGTTTCGATGAGCAGTTCTTC.

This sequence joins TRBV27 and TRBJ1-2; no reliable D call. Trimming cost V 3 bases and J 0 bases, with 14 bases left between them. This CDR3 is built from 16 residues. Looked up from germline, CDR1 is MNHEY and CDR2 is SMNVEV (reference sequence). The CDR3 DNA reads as TGTGCCAGCAGTTTCGTGGTTGGAGGCTCTAACTATGGCTACACCTTC. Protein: CASSFVVGGSNYGYTF.

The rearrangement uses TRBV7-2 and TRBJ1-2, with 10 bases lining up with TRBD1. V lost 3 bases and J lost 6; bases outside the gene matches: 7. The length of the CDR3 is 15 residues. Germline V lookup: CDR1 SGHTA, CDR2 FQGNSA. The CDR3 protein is CASSFRDRGIHGYTF. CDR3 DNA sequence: TGTGCCAGCAGCTTTAGGGACAGGGGAATTCATGGCTACACCTTC.

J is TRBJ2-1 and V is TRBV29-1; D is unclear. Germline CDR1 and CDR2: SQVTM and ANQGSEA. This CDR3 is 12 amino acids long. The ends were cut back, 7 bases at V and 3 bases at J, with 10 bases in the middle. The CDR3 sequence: CSAGWSYNEQFF. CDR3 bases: TGCAGCGCCGGCTGGAGCTACAATGAGCAGTTCTTC.

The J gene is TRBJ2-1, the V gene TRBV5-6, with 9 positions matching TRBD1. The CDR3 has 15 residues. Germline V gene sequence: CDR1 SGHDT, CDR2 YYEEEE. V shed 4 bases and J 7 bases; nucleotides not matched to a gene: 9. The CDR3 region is CASSPEWTGANEQFF. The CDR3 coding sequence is TGTGCCAGCAGCCCGGAGTGGACAGGGGCAAATGAGCAGTTCTTC.

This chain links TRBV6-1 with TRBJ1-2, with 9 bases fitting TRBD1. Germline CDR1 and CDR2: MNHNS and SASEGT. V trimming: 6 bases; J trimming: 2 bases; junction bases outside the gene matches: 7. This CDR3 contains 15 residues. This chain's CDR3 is CASSWTGATNYGYTF. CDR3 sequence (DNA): TGTGCCAGCAGCTGGACAGGGGCTACCAACTATGGCTACACCTTC.

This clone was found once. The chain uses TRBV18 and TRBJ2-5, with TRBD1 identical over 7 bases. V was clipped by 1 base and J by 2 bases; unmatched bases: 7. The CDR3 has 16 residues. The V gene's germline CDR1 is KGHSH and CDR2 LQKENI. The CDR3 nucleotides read TGTGCCAGCTCACCACGACAGGGAAGGACACAAGAGACCCAGTACTTC. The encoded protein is CASSPRQGRTQETQYF.

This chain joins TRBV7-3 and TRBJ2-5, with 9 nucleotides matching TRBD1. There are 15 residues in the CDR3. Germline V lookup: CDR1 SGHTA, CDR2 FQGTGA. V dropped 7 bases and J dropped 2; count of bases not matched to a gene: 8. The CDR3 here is CASNSGDREQETQYF. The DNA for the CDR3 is TGTGCCAGCAATTCCGGGGACAGGGAACAAGAGACCCAGTACTTC.

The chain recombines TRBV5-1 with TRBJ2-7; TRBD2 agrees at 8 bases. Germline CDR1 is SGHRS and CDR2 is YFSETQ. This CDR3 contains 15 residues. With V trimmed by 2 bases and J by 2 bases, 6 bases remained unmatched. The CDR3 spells CASSLESGGTYEQYF. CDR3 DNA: TGCGCCAGCAGCTTAGAAAGCGGGGGCACCTACGAGCAGTACTTC.

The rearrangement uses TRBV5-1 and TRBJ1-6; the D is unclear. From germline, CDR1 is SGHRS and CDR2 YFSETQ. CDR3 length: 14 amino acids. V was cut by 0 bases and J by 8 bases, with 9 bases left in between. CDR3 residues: CASSLEPVDSPLHF. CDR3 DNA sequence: TGCGCCAGCAGCTTGGAGCCGGTTGATTCACCCCTCCACTTT. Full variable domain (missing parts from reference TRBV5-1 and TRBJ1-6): KAGVTQTPRYLIKTRGQQVTLSCSPISGHRSVSWYQQTPGQGLQFLFEYFSETQRNKGNFPGRFSGRQFSNSRSEMNVSTLELGDSALYLCASSLEPVDSPLHFGNGTRLTVT.

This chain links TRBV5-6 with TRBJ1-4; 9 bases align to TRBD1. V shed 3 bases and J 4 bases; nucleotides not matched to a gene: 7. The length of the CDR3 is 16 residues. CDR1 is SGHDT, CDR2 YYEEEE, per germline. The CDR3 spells CASSSPGQGRNEKLFF. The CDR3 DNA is TGTGCCAGCAGCTCGCCGGGACAGGGACGTAATGAAAAACTGTTTTTT.

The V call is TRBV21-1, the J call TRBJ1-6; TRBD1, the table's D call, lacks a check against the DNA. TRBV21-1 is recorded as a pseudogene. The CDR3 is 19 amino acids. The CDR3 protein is CASSLWDRALGFYNSPLHF. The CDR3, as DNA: TGTGCCAGCAGCCTGTGGGACAGGGCCCTCGGATTCTATAATTCACCCCTCCACTTT.

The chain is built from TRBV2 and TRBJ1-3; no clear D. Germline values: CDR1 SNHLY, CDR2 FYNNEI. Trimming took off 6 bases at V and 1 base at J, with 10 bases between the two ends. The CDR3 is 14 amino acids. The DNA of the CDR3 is TGTGCCAGCAGAAAGTCGGGGTCTGGAAACACCATATATTTT. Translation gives CASRKSGSGNTIYF.